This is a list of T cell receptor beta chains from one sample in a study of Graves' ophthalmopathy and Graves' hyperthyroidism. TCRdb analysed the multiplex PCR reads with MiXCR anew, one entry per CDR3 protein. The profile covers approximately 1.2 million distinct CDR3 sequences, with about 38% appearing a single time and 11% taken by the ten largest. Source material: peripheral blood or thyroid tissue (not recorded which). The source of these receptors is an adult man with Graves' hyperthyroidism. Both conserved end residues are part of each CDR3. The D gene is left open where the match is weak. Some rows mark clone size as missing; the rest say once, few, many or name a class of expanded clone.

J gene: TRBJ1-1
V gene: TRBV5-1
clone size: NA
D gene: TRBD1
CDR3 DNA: TGCGCCAGCAGCTTGAAAGAGACAGGGCACACTTTCTTT
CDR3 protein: CASSLKETGHTFF

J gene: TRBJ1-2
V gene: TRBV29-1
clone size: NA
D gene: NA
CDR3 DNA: TGCAGCGCTACAGGAGGGGGGGACTATGGCTACACCTTC
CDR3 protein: CSATGGGDYGYTF

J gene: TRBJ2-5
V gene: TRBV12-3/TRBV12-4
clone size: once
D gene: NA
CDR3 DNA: TGTGCCAGCAAGTCGGGAGAAATTGAGACCCAGTACTTC
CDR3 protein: CASKSGEIETQYF

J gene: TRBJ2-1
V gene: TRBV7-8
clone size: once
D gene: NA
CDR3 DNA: TGTGCCAGCAGCTTAGACCAGCCTTACAATGAGCAGTTCTTC
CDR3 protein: CASSLDQPYNEQFF

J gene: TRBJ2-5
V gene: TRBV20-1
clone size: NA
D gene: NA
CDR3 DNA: TGCAGTGCCGAACCCCAGGGGCAGGAGACCCAGTACTTC
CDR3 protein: CSAEPQGQETQYF

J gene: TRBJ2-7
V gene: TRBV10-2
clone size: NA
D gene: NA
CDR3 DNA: TGCGCCAGCAGTGCTATCGACAGGCTGGGTTCCTACGAGCAGTACTTC
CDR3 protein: CASSAIDRLGSYEQYF

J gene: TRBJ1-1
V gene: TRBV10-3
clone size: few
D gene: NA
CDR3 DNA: TGTGCCACCCGGGGCGGATCGGAAGCTTTCTTT
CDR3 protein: CATRGGSEAFF

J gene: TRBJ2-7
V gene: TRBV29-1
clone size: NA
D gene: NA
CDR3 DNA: TGCAGCGCCGTTAGAGGGCCTTCTTCTTCCTACGAGCAGTACTTC
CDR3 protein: CSAVRGPSSSYEQYF

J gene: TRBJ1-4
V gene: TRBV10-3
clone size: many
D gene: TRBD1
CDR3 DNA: TGTGCCATCAGTCCATCAGGGGGCCTGCCGAATGAAAAACTGTTTTTT
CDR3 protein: CAISPSGGLPNEKLFF

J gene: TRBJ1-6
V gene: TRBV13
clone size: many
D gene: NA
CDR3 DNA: TGTGCCAGCAGCCATAATTCACCCCTCCACTTT
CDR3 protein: CASSHNSPLHF

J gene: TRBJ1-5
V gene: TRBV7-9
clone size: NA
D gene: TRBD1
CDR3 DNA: TGTGCCAGCAGCCAGGGACAGGGGGAGACTCAGCCCCAGCATTTT
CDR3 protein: CASSQGQGETQPQHF

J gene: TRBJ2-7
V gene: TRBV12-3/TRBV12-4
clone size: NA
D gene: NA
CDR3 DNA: TGTGCCAGCAGTTTCCCCCGGGGCGAGCAGTACTTC
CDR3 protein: CASSFPRGEQYF

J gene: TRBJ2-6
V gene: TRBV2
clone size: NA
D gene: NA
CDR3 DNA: TGTGCAGGCGGAGGGGGACAGAACTCTGGGGCCAACGTCCTGACTTTC
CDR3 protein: CAGGGGQNSGANVLTF

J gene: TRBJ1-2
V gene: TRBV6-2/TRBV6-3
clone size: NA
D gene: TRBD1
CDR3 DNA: TGTGCCAGCAGCCCAGCTGGGACAGGGGGTGTACTCATCTATGGCTACACCTTC
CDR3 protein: CASSPAGTGGVLIYGYTF

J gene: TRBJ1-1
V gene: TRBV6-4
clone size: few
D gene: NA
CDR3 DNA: TGTGCCAGCAGTTCGGACGGATTGAACACTGAAGCTTTCTTT
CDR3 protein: CASSSDGLNTEAFF

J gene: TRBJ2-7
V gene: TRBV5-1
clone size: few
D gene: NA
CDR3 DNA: TGCGCCAGCAGCCCGTCCGAAGGCAGGGGCTACGAGCAGTACTTC
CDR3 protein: CASSPSEGRGYEQYF

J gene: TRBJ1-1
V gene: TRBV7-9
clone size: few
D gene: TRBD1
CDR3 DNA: TGTGCCAGCAGCTTGGGACAGCGAAGCATGAACACTGAAGCTTTCTTT
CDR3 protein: CASSLGQRSMNTEAFF

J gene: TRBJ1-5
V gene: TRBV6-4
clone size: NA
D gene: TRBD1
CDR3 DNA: TGTGCCAGCAGTCCCGGGACAGGGAAGGGGCAGCCCCAGCATTTT
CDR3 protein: CASSPGTGKGQPQHF

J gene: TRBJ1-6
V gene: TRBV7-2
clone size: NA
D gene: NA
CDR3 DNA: TGTGCCAGCATCGGCCCCGAGGGCGGCGGCTTT
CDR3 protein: CASIGPEGGGF

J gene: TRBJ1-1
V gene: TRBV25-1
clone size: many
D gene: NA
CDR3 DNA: TGTGCCAGCACTTTTACAGGAGAGAACACTGAAGCTTTCTTT
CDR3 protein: CASTFTGENTEAFF

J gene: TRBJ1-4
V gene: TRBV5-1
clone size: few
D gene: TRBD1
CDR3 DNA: TGCGCCAGCAGCTTTGTGGGACAGAAGAATGAAAAACTGTTTTTT
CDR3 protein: CASSFVGQKNEKLFF

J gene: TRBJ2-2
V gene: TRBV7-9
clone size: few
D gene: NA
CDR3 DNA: TGTGCCAGCAGCTTACGGGGGTCGGGCACCGGGGAGCTGTTTTTT
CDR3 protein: CASSLRGSGTGELFF

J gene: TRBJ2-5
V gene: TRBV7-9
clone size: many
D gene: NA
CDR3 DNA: TGTGCCAGCAGCCGCGGTCGCGGACAGCCCCAAGAGACCCAGTACTTC
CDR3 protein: CASSRGRGQPQETQYF

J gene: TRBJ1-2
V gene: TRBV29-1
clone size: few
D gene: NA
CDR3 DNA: TGCAGCGTTGAAGATCGGGCAACAGAGGGGTATGGCTACACCTTC
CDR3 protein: CSVEDRATEGYGYTF

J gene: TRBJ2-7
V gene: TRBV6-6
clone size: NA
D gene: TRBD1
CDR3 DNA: TGTGCCAGCAAATACCAGGGGGCGTCCCACGAGCAGTACTTC
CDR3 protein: CASKYQGASHEQYF

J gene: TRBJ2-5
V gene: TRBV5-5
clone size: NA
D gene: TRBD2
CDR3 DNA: TGTGCCAGCAGCTCCCCAGGCAAGCGGGGCTACGAGACCCAGTACTTC
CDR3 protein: CASSSPGKRGYETQYF

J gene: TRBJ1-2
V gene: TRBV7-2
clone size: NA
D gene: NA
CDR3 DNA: TGTGCCAGCAGAGCAGTAGCGGGATCCCTTAACTATGGCTACACCTTC
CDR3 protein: CASRAVAGSLNYGYTF

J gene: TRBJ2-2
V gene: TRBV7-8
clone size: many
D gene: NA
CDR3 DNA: TGTGCCAGCAGCTTAGTATCGGCGCGGACCGGGGAGCTGTTTTTT
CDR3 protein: CASSLVSARTGELFF

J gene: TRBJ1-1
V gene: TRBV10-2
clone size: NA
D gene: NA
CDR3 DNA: TGTGCCAGCAGTTTACAGGGCCTCAGGGACACTGAAGCTTTCTTT
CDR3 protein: CASSLQGLRDTEAFF